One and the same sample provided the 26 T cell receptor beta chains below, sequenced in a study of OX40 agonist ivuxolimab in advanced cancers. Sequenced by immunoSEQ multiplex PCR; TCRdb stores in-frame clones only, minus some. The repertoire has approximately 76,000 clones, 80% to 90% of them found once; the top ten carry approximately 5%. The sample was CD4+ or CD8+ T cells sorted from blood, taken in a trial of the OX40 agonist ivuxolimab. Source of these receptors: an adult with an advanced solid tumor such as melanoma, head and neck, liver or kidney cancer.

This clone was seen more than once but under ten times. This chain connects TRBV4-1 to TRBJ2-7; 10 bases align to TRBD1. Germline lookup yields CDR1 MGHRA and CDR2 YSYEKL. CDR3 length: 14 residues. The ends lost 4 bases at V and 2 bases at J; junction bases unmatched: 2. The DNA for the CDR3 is TGCGCCAGCAGCCTCGACAGGGGGCCCTACGAGCAGTACTTC. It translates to CASSLDRGPYEQYF.

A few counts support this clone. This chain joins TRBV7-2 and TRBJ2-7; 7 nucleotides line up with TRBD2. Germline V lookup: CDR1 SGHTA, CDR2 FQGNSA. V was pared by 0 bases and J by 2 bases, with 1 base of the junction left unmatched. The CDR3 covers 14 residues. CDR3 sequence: CASSLAGGTYEQYF. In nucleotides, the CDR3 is TGTGCCAGCAGCTTAGCGGGGGGGACCTACGAGCAGTACTTC.

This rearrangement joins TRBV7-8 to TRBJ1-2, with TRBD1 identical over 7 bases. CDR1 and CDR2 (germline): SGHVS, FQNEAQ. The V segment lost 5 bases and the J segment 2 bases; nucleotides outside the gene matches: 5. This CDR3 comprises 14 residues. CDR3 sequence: CASSPTQGNYGYTF. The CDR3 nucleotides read TGTGCCAGCAGCCCCACACAGGGGAACTATGGCTACACCTTC.

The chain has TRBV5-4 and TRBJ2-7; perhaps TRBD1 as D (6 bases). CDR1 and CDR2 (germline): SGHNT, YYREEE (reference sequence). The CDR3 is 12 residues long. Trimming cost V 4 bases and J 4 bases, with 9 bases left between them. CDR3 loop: CASSPQGYEQYF. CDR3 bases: TGTGCCAGCAGCCCCCAGGGGTACGAGCAGTACTTC.

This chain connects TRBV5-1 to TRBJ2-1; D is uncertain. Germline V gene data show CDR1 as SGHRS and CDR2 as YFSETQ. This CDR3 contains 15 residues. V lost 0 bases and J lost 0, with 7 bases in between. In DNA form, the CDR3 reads TGCGCCAGCAGCTTGGGGTATAGCTCCTACAATGAGCAGTTCTTC. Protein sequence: CASSLGYSSYNEQFF.

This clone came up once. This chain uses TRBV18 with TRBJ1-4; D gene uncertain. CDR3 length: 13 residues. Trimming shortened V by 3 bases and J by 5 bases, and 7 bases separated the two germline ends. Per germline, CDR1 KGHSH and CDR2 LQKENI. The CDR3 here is CASSPRKNEKLFF. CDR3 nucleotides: TGTGCCAGCTCACCTAGAAAGAATGAAAAACTGTTTTTT.

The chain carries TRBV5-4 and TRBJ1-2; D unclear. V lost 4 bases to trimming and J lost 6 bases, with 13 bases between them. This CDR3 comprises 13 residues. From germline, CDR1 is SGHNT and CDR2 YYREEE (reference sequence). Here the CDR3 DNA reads TGTGCCAGCAGCCGCGGGGAGGATCATGGCTACACCTTC. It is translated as CASSRGEDHGYTF. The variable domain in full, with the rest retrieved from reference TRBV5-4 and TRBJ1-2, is ETGVTQSPTHLIKTRGQQVTLRCSSQSGHNTVSWYQQALGQGPQFIFQYYREEENGRGNFPPRFSGLQFPNYSSELNVNALELDDSALYLCASSRGEDHGYTFGSGTRLTVV.

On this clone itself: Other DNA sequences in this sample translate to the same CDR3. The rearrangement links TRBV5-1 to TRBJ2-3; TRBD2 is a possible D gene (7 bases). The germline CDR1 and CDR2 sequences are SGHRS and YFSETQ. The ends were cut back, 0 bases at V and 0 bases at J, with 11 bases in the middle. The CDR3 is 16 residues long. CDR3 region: CASSLEGGPSTDTQYF. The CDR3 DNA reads TGCGCCAGCAGCTTGGAGGGGGGGCCTAGCACAGATACGCAGTATTTT.

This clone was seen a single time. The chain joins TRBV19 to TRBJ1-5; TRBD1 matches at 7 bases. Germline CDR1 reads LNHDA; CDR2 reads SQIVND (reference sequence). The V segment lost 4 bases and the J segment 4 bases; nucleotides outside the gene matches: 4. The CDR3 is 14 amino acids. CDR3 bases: TGTGCCAGTAGTAGGGGACAGACTAATCAGCCCCAGCATTTT. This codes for CASSRGQTNQPQHF. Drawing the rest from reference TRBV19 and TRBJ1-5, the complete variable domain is DGGITQSPKYLFRKEGQNVTLSCEQNLNHDAMYWYRQDPGQGLRLIYYSQIVNDFQKGDIAEGYSVSREKKESFPLTVTSAQKNPTAFYLCASSRGQTNQPQHFGDGTRLSIL.

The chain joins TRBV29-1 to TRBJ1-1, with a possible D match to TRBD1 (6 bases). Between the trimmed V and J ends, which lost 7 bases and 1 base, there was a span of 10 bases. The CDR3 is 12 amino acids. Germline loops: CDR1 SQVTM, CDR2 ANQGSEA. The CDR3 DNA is TGCAGCGCCGGACAGTCGAACACTGAAGCTTTCTTT. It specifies CSAGQSNTEAFF.

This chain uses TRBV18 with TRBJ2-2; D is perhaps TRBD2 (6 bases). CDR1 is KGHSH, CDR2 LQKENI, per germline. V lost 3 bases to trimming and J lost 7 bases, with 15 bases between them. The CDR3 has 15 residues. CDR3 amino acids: CASSPDFGSGGELFF. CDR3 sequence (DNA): TGTGCCAGCTCACCGGACTTCGGGAGTGGCGGGGAGCTGTTTTTT.

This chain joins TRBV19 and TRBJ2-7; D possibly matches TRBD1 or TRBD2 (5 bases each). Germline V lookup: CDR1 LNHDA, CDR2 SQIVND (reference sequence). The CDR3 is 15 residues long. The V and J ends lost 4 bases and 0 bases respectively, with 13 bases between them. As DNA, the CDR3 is TGTGCCAGTAGTAAAACCGGGACCCACTCCTACGAGCAGTACTTC. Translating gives CASSKTGTHSYEQYF.

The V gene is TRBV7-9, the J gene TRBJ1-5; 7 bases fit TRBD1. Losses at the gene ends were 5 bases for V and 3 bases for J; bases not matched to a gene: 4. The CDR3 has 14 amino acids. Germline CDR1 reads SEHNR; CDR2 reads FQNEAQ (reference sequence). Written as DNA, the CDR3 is TGTGCCAGCAGCACAGGGGATTACAATCAGCCCCAGCATTTT. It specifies CASSTGDYNQPQHF.

Written as DNA, the CDR3 is TGTGCCAGCAGGCAGGTTTTTGGGGCCTACGAGCAGTACTTC. Its protein product is CASRQVFGAYEQYF. The chain recombines TRBV27 with TRBJ2-7; the D is unclear. The CDR3 spans 14 residues. The V and J ends lost 6 bases and 2 bases respectively, with 14 bases between them. CDR1 MNHEY and CDR2 SMNVEV come from the germline V gene (reference sequence).

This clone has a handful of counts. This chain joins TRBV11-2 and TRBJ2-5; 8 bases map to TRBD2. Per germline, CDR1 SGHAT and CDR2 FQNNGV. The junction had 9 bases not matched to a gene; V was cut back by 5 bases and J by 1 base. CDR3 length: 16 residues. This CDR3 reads CASSPLAGSVQETQYF. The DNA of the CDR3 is TGTGCCAGCAGCCCTCTAGCGGGTAGCGTCCAAGAGACCCAGTACTTC.

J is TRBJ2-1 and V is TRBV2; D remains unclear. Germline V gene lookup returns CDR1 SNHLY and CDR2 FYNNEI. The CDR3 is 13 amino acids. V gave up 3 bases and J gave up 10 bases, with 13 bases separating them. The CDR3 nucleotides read TGTGCCAGCAGTGAGTTGCATAGAAGGGAGCAGTTCTTC. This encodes CASSELHRREQFF. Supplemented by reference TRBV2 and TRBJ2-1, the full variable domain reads EPEVTQTPSHQVTQMGQEVILRCVPISNHLYFYWYRQILGQKVEFLVSFYNNEISEKSEIFDDQFSVERPDGSNFTLKIRSTKLEDSAMYFCASSELHRREQFFGPGTRLTVL.

The CDR3 here is CAWRTGGFDEQFF. DNA of the CDR3: TGTGCCTGGAGAACAGGGGGCTTTGATGAGCAGTTCTTC. The chain employs TRBV30 and TRBJ2-1, with 9 bases fitting TRBD1. The V segment lost 3 bases and the J segment 8 bases; nucleotides outside the gene matches: 5. The CDR3 totals 13 residues. CDR1 is GTSNPN and CDR2 is SVGIG in the germline V gene (reference sequence). The full variable domain, rest sourced from reference TRBV30 and TRBJ2-1, is SQTIHQWPATLVQPVGSPLSLECTVEGTSNPNLYWYRQAAGRGLQLLFYSVGIGQISSEVPQNLSASRPQDRQFILSSKKLLLSDSGFYLCAWRTGGFDEQFFGPGTRLTVL.

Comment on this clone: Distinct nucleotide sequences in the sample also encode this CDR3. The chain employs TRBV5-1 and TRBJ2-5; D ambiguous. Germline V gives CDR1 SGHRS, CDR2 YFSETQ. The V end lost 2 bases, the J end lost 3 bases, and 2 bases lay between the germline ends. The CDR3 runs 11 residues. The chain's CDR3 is CASSFKETQYF. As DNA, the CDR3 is TGCGCCAGCAGCTTCAAAGAGACCCAGTACTTC.

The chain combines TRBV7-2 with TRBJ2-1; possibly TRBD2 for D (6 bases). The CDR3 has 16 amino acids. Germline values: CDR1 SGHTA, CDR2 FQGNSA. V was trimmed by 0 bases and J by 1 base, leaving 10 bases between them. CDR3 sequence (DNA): TGTGCCAGCAGCTTAGCGCTTGGGGGGTCCTACAATGAGCAGTTCTTC. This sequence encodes CASSLALGGSYNEQFF.

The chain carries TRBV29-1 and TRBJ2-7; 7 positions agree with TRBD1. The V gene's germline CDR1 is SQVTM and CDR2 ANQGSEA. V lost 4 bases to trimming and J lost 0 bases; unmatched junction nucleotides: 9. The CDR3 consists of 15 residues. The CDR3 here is CSVVGQVRSSYEQYF. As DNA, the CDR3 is TGCAGCGTTGTTGGACAGGTTCGTAGCTCCTACGAGCAGTACTTC.

The CDR3 sequence: CASYRQAQNTEAFF. The CDR3 DNA reads TGTGCCAGCTACCGACAGGCTCAGAACACTGAAGCTTTCTTT. The rearrangement joins TRBV2 to TRBJ1-1; D is possibly TRBD1 (6 bases). V dropped 8 bases and J dropped 1 base, with 14 bases sitting between them. Per germline, CDR1 SNHLY and CDR2 FYNNEI. The CDR3 consists of 14 residues.

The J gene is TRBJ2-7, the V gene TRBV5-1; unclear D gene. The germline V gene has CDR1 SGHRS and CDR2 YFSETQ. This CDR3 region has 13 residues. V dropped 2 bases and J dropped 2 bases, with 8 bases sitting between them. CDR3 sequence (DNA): TGCGCCAGCAGCTTCGCTCCCACCTACGAGCAGTACTTC. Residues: CASSFAPTYEQYF.

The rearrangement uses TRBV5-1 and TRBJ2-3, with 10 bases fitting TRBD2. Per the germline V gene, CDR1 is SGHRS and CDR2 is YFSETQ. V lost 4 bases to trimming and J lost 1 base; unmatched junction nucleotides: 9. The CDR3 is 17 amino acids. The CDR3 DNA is TGCGCCAGCAGCGGAGGAAGCGGGAGGGCTGGCACAGATACGCAGTATTTT. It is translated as CASSGGSGRAGTDTQYF.

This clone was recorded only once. CDR3 region: CASSTGTINYEQYF. DNA for the CDR3: TGTGCCAGCAGCACCGGGACTATTAACTACGAGCAGTACTTC. The chain is built from TRBV6-6 and TRBJ2-7, with 7 nucleotides matching TRBD2. The V segment lost 6 bases and the J segment 3 bases; nucleotides outside the gene matches: 8. Germline CDR1 MNHNY, CDR2 SVGAGI (reference sequence). The CDR3 is made up of 14 amino acids.

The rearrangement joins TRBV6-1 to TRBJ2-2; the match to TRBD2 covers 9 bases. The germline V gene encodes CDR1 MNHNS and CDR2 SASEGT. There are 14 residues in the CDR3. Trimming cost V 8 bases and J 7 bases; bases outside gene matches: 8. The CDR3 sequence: CASRIAGAIGELFF. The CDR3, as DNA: TGTGCCAGCCGAATAGCGGGAGCAATCGGGGAGCTGTTTTTT.

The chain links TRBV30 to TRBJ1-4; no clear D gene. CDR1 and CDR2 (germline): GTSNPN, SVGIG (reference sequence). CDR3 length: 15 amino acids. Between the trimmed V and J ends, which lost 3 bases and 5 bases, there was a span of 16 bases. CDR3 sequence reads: CAWRGNYGLNEKLFF. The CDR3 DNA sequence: TGTGCCTGGAGGGGTAACTACGGATTAAATGAAAAACTGTTTTTT.